Listed below are T cell receptor beta chains from one sample, sequenced in a study of identical twins. TCRdb called the 5' RACE reads again in MiXCR, with one record for every CDR3 protein. The table has more than 600,000 distinct CDR3 sequences, 18% seen once. These sequences were also reported in another study, on T cells expressing NK-cell markers.

The sequencing input was PBMCs. The receptor set was obtained from a woman aged 18-30 years in good health. Each CDR3 is given with its conserved first and last residue. Each record gives: D gene, J gene, CDR3 length, V gene, clone size, CDR3 DNA, CDR3 protein. A D gene is named only where the DNA matches it firmly. Expanded clones are given a class, and other clones once, few, many or no size at all.

.,TRBJ2-1,16,TRBV7-2,.,TGTGCCAGCAGCTTAGATGAGCTTAGCTCCTACAATGAGCAGTTCTTC,CASSLDELSSYNEQFF
.,TRBJ1-4,14,TRBV4-3,.,TGCGCCAGCAGCCAAGATCTTTCAGGCGAAAAACTGTTTTTT,CASSQDLSGEKLFF
.,TRBJ2-7,14,TRBV5-1,.,TGCGCCAGCACCGTCGCGGCGGGTTCCTACGAGCAGTACTTC,CASTVAAGSYEQYF
TRBD2,TRBJ2-3,16,TRBV12-3/TRBV12-4,few,TGTGCCAGCAGTCCACCACTTCCAGCGGGAGCGTATACGCAGTATTTT,CASSPPLPAGAYTQYF
.,TRBJ2-2,14,TRBV20-1,.,TGCAGTGCTAGAAGGCATGGTAACACCGGGGAGCTGTTTTTT,CSARRHGNTGELFF
TRBD2,TRBJ2-1,15,TRBV12-3/TRBV12-4,.,TGTGCCAGCAGTTGGGATGGCGGGAGAAGGAATGAGCAGTTCTTC,CASSWDGGRRNEQFF
.,TRBJ2-1,14,TRBV7-9,many,TGTGCCAGCAGCTTAGTGAGCTCCTACAATGAGCAGTTCTTC,CASSLVSSYNEQFF
.,TRBJ2-1,13,TRBV5-1,many,TGCGCCAGCAGGGACTCGTGGAGAACGGGGCAGTTCTTC,CASRDSWRTGQFF
TRBD1,TRBJ1-2,14,TRBV12-3/TRBV12-4,.,TGTGCCAGCAGGGGGACAGGGTTGTATTTTGGCTACACCTTC,CASRGTGLYFGYTF
.,TRBJ2-7,13,TRBV25-1,.,TGTGCCAGCGGGAACAGTCAATCCTACGAGCAGTACTTC,CASGNSQSYEQYF
.,TRBJ1-1,14,TRBV16,.,TGTGCCAGCAGCCAATTTCGGGGAACCCCTGAAGCTTTCTTT,CASSQFRGTPEAFF
TRBD1,TRBJ2-2,13,TRBV20-1,.,TGCAGTGCTAGATCACAGGGGGCGGGGGAGCTGTTTTTT,CSARSQGAGELFF
.,TRBJ2-5,14,TRBV29-1,few,TGCAGGTCTGGGAGGGGACACCTTGGTGAGACCCAGTACTTC,CRSGRGHLGETQYF
TRBD2,TRBJ2-3,15,TRBV2,.,TGTGCCAGCAGTGAGTCTAGCGGGTTCCGAGATACGCAGTATTTT,CASSESSGFRDTQYF
.,TRBJ2-4,14,TRBV20-1,.,TGCAGTGCTAGACGCGGGACGAGCAAAAACATTCAGTACTTC,CSARRGTSKNIQYF
.,TRBJ2-7,12,TRBV27,.,TGTGCCAGCACCTCGAGCTCCTACGAGCAGTACTTC,CASTSSSYEQYF
.,TRBJ2-2,12,TRBV7-8,few,TGTGCCAGCAGCTTGTTTGGCGGGGAGCTGTTTTTT,CASSLFGGELFF
.,TRBJ2-1,10,TRBV6-6,many,TGTGCCAGCGGTTACAATGAGCAGTTCTTC,CASGYNEQFF
.,TRBJ1-2,14,TRBV4-3,.,TGCGCCAGCAGCCAAGAACGGTCTTACTATGGCTACACCTTC,CASSQERSYYGYTF
.,TRBJ2-2,16,TRBV20-1,.,TGCAGTGCTAGAGATAGGAGGGGGGGGAACACCGGGGAGCTGTTTTTT,CSARDRRGGNTGELFF
.,TRBJ2-1,14,TRBV12-3/TRBV12-4,.,TGTGCCAGCAGTAGACGGGGACCCTACAATGAGCAGTTCTTC,CASSRRGPYNEQFF
.,TRBJ2-7,14,TRBV5-6,.,TGTGCCAGCAGCCCCGTCGGGGTGACCTACGAGCAGTACTTC,CASSPVGVTYEQYF